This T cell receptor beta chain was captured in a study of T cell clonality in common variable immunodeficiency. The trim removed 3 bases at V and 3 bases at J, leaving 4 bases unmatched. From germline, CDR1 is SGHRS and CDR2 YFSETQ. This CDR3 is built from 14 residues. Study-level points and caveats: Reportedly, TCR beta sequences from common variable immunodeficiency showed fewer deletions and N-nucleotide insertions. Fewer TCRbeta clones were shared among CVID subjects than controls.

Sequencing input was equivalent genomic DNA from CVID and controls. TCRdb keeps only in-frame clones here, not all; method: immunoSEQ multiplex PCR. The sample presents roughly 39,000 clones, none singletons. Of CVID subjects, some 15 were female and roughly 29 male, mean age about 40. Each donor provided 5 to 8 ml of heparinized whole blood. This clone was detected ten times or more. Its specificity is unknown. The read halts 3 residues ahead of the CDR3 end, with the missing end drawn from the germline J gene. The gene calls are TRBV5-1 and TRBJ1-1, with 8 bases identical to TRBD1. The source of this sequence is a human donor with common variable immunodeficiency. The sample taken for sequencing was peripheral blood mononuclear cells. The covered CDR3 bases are TGCGCCAGCAGCTGGCAGGGGGCGCACACTGAA. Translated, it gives CASSWQGAHTE. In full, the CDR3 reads CASSWQGAHTEAFF.